Below are 25 T cell receptor beta chains sequenced from a single sample in a study of blood T cell repertoires in COVID-19. Assay used: immunoSEQ multiplex PCR; TCRdb lists only in-frame clones, some missing. The repertoire holds 150,000 to 200,000 clones, with 87% as singletons. The source material was peripheral blood. The receptor source for this set is a human donor in a cohort sampled during active COVID-19.

The V call is TRBV6-5, the J call TRBJ1-1; TRBD1 agrees at 7 bases. Looked up from germline, CDR1 is MNHEY and CDR2 is SVGAGI. V lost 0 bases, J lost 7 bases, and 8 bases stayed unmatched. This CDR3 region has 15 residues. CDR3 sequence reads: CASSYSRQGESEAFF. Written as DNA, the CDR3 is TGTGCCAGCAGTTACTCAAGGCAGGGGGAAAGTGAAGCTTTCTTT.

The gene calls are TRBV4-3 and TRBJ2-3; D is ambiguous. CDR3 length: 17 residues. V was clipped by 0 bases and J by 3 bases, with 16 bases between them. CDR1 is LGHNA and CDR2 is YSLEER in the germline V gene. CDR3 loop: CASSQEWANLLTDTQYF. As DNA, the CDR3 is TGCGCCAGCAGCCAAGAATGGGCGAACCTCTTAACAGATACGCAGTATTTT.

The rearrangement joins TRBV12-2 to TRBJ1-1; the table calls TRBD1, which could not be checked here. TRBV12-2 is noted as a pseudogene. The CDR3 runs 18 residues. The CDR3 DNA sequence: TGTGCAAGTCGCTTTCCCAGTTGTGGTGGACAGTCAAGAACTGAAGCTTTCTTT. Translated: CASRFPSCGGQSRTEAFF.

This clone was counted only a few times. This sequence joins TRBV11-2 and TRBJ1-2, with 9 bases identical to TRBD1. V trimming: 3 bases; J trimming: 4 bases; junction bases outside the gene matches: 6. From germline, CDR1 is SGHAT and CDR2 FQNNGV. This CDR3 contains 15 residues. This chain's CDR3 is CASSFSQGAIYGYTF. Here the CDR3 DNA reads TGTGCCAGCAGCTTTTCACAGGGGGCTATCTATGGCTACACCTTC.

J is TRBJ2-3 and V is TRBV7-6; D might be TRBD2 (6 bases). The V gene's germline CDR1 is SGHVS and CDR2 FNYEAQ. With 0 bases removed from V and 9 bases from J, the gap between germline ends came to 13 bases. The CDR3 covers 14 residues. This CDR3 reads CASSLAPGDNTQYF. Here the CDR3 DNA reads TGTGCCAGCAGCTTAGCGCCGGGAGACAACACGCAGTATTTT.

The chain joins TRBV28 to TRBJ1-1; D not resolved. Germline V gives CDR1 MDHEN, CDR2 SYDVKM. The CDR3 is 12 residues long. V dropped 5 bases and J dropped 4 bases, with 8 bases sitting between them. Here the CDR3 DNA reads TGTGCCAGCAGTCCCCCCAGCACTGAAGCTTTCTTT. This codes for CASSPPSTEAFF.

V usage is TRBV5-1 and J usage is TRBJ2-7, with 16 bases matching TRBD2. Germline V gene lookup returns CDR1 SGHRS and CDR2 YFSETQ. V shed 4 bases and J 4 bases; nucleotides not matched to a gene: 14. CDR3 length: 19 residues. Here the CDR3 DNA reads TGCGCCAGCAGCCGGATTCCGGGACTAGCGGGAGGGAAATCGTACGAGCAGTACTTC. It codes for CASSRIPGLAGGKSYEQYF.

The rearrangement uses TRBV6-5 and TRBJ2-7; the D gene is possibly TRBD2 (5 bases). This CDR3 has 14 amino acids. Germline V lookup: CDR1 MNHEY, CDR2 SVGAGI. V was pared by 4 bases and J by 3 bases, with 13 bases between. CDR3 bases: TGTGCCAGCAGTTTGAGCGGACTCCACTACGAGCAGTACTTC. Protein: CASSLSGLHYEQYF.

The rearrangement uses TRBV7-8 and TRBJ2-7; 10 nucleotides match TRBD2. The CDR3 length is 18 residues. Germline CDR1 is SGHVS and CDR2 is FQNEAQ. V shed 0 bases and J 0 bases; nucleotides not matched to a gene: 8. DNA of the CDR3: TGTGCCAGCAGCTTAGCGCTCTCGACTAGCGGGCTCTCCTACGAGCAGTACTTC. As protein: CASSLALSTSGLSYEQYF.

The chain recombines TRBV27 with TRBJ1-6; unclear D gene. CDR1 and CDR2 from the germline V gene are MNHEY and SMNVEV (reference sequence). Trimming pared 4 bases from V and 7 bases from J, leaving 8 bases between. CDR3 length: 13 residues. DNA for the CDR3: TGTGCCAGCAGTTCCGGGGAGAATTCACCCCTCCACTTT. Its translation: CASSSGENSPLHF.

The chain couples TRBV28 to TRBJ1-1; possible D gene TRBD1, 5 bases. Germline CDR1 is MDHEN and CDR2 is SYDVKM. The CDR3 is 13 residues long. V lost 6 bases to trimming and J lost 1 base, with 9 bases between them. CDR3 sequence reads: CASSIGQNTEAFF. The CDR3 region has the DNA TGTGCCAGCAGCATAGGACAGAACACTGAAGCTTTCTTT.

The chain recombines TRBV6-2 or TRBV6-3 with TRBJ1-4; no clear D gene. V lost 6 bases to trimming and J lost 5 bases, with 25 bases between them. Germline CDR1 and CDR2: MNHEY and SVGEGT. The CDR3 consists of 18 residues. Written as DNA, the CDR3 is TGTGCCAGCAGCCCAGCCCCCCCTTCGAGGGATCGAAATGAAAAACTGTTTTTT. Encoded protein: CASSPAPPSRDRNEKLFF.

J is TRBJ2-7 and V is TRBV11-3; TRBD2 is a possible D gene (6 bases). The V and J ends lost 1 base and 7 bases respectively, with 11 bases between them. This CDR3 region has 13 residues. From germline, CDR1 is SGHNT and CDR2 YENEEA. The CDR3 loop is CASSLVSAGEQYF. CDR3 in DNA: TGTGCCAGCAGCTTAGTTAGCGCGGGGGAGCAGTACTTC.

The rearrangement joins TRBV28 to TRBJ1-1; 7 nucleotides line up with TRBD1. The CDR3 loop spans 14 amino acids. Losses at the gene ends were 6 bases for V and 4 bases for J; bases not matched to a gene: 8. The germline V gene has CDR1 MDHEN and CDR2 SYDVKM. The CDR3 nucleotides are TGTGCCAGCAGGCCGAGGGGGCGGATCACTGAAGCTTTCTTT. Its protein product is CASRPRGRITEAFF.

The V gene is TRBV18, the J gene TRBJ2-7; perhaps TRBD2 as D (6 bases). V was pared by 0 bases and J by 0 bases, with 12 bases between. The V gene's germline CDR1 is KGHSH and CDR2 LQKENI. The CDR3 spans 16 residues. The CDR3 DNA reads TGTGCCAGCTCACCACCACGGGGGATTCACTCCTACGAGCAGTACTTC. Translating gives CASSPPRGIHSYEQYF.

The chain employs TRBV6-5 and TRBJ1-2; D perhaps matches TRBD1 (6 bases). The germline gives CDR1 MNHEY, CDR2 SVGAGI. CDR3 length equals 11 residues. V lost 6 bases, J lost 8 bases, and 10 bases lay in between. CDR3 in amino acids: CASSRGNGYTF. In DNA form, the CDR3 reads TGTGCCAGCAGCAGGGGTAACGGCTACACCTTC.

In nucleotides, the CDR3 is TGCGCCAGCAGCTTGGCCCGGGCGGGTGTGGGGTCGGAGACCTACGAGCAGTACTTC. It encodes CASSLARAGVGSETYEQYF. V and J are TRBV5-1 and TRBJ2-7, with D tentatively TRBD2 (5 bases). The germline gives CDR1 SGHRS, CDR2 YFSETQ. This CDR3 is built from 19 residues. The V end lost 0 bases, the J end lost 2 bases, and 24 bases lay between the germline ends.

The V gene is TRBV11-1, the J gene TRBJ1-6; D not certain. Trimming took off 5 bases at V and 8 bases at J, with 10 bases between the two ends. The CDR3 extends over 13 amino acids. Germline V CDR1 and CDR2: SGHAT, FQDESV (reference sequence). The CDR3 sequence: CASSPDMYSPLHF. The CDR3 nucleotides read TGTGCCAGCAGCCCAGACATGTATTCACCCCTCCACTTT.

Remarks on this clone: This sample also contains other DNA sequences that code for the same CDR3. This chain uses TRBV28 with TRBJ1-1, with D perhaps TRBD1 (5 bases). Germline lookup yields CDR1 MDHEN and CDR2 SYDVKM. With 5 bases removed from V and 8 bases from J, the gap between germline ends came to 21 bases. This CDR3 is built from 15 residues. In DNA form, the CDR3 reads TGTGCCAGCAGTATTGACTCAGGGTCGGGCACCGAAGCTTTCTTT. Translated: CASSIDSGSGTEAFF.

This chain links TRBV6-2 or TRBV6-3 with TRBJ2-4, with D perhaps matching TRBD1 (6 bases). Trimming took off 0 bases at V and 15 bases at J, with 24 bases between the two ends. The CDR3 has 16 residues. The germline gives CDR1 MNHEY, CDR2 SVGEGT. This chain's CDR3 is CASSYSTGPRGGRVYF. CDR3 in DNA: TGTGCCAGCAGTTACTCGACGGGGCCCAGGGGCGGACGGGTGTACTTC.

This clone has just one count. The chain joins TRBV20-1 to TRBJ1-1; D possibly corresponds to TRBD1 (5 bases). CDR1 is DFQATT and CDR2 is SNEGSKA in the germline V gene (reference sequence). This CDR3 is 11 amino acids long. The DNA of the CDR3 is TGCGCCCCACAGGTGAACACTGAAGCTTTCTTT. This gives the protein CAPQVNTEAFF.

The chain joins TRBV20-1 to TRBJ2-1, with D possibly TRBD1 on 6 matching bases. Germline V gene data show CDR1 as DFQATT and CDR2 as SNEGSKA (reference sequence). The CDR3 is made up of 14 amino acids. With 3 bases removed from V and 4 bases from J, the gap between germline ends came to 13 bases. The CDR3 spells CSASGGQGYNEQFF. Here the CDR3 DNA reads TGCAGTGCTAGTGGGGGCCAAGGATACAATGAGCAGTTCTTC.

The chain couples TRBV27 to TRBJ2-1, with TRBD1 as a possible D gene (5 bases). There are 15 residues in the CDR3. Trimming shortened V by 8 bases and J by 3 bases, and 17 bases separated the two germline ends. The germline gives CDR1 MNHEY, CDR2 SMNVEV (reference sequence). The CDR3 protein is CASASPRQSYNEQFF. In nucleotides, the CDR3 is TGTGCCAGCGCGTCACCCCGACAGAGCTACAATGAGCAGTTCTTC.

This rearrangement joins TRBV9 to TRBJ2-7; TRBD1 agrees at 8 bases. The V gene's germline CDR1 is SGDLS and CDR2 YYNGEE. V was clipped by 5 bases and J by 0 bases; unmatched bases: 7. CDR3 size: 15 residues. The CDR3 region is CASSRQGTSSYEQYF. The CDR3 nucleotides are TGTGCCAGCAGTCGACAGGGGACAAGCTCCTACGAGCAGTACTTC.

The V gene is TRBV5-1, the J gene TRBJ2-3; a possible D gene is TRBD2 (7 bases). Trimming removed 4 bases at V and 2 bases at J, with 23 bases between. CDR1 is SGHRS and CDR2 is YFSETQ in the germline V gene. The CDR3 runs to 18 residues. Here the CDR3 DNA reads TGCGCCAGCAGCCGCCGGGGGCGGACGGGAGGTGACACAGATACGCAGTATTTT. Amino acid sequence: CASSRRGRTGGDTDTQYF.